A selection of T cell receptor beta chains follows, all from one sample in a study of spatial heterogeneity in lung cancer. TCRdb processed the 5' RACE reads anew with MiXCR; each CDR3 protein has one entry. This repertoire shows 50,000 or so distinct CDR3 sequences, around 11% found once; its top ten account for 40% to 50%. Here the sequenced sample was PBMCs, taken at surgery. The receptors shown here come from a female donor with early-stage non-small cell lung cancer. The CDR3 runs from the conserved cysteine through the conserved F or W. The order of the fields is CDR3 protein, CDR3 DNA, J gene, clone size, D gene, V gene, CDR3 length. A D gene is named only where the DNA matches it firmly. Only some rows state a clone size, as once, few, many or a class for expanded clones.

CASSLAILAGNEQFF	TGTGCCAGCAGCTTAGCGATCCTAGCGGGGAATGAGCAGTTCTTC	TRBJ2-1	few	TRBD2	TRBV7-2	15
CASSPPGGGGTGELFF	TGTGCCAGCAGCCCACCGGGCGGGGGTGGGACCGGGGAGCTGTTTTTT	TRBJ2-2	few	TRBD2	TRBV7-2	16
CASSFGTIATNEKLFF	TGTGCCAGCAGCTTCGGGACAATTGCAACTAATGAAAAACTGTTTTTT	TRBJ1-4	few	.	TRBV7-9	16
CASSLMPTGGVAKNIQYF	TGTGCCAGCAGCTTAATGCCGACAGGGGGCGTCGCCAAAAACATTCAGTACTTC	TRBJ2-4	many	TRBD1	TRBV7-9	18
CAWTPPSSYEQYF	TGTGCCTGGACGCCCCCTAGCTCCTACGAGCAGTACTTC	TRBJ2-7	few	.	TRBV30	13
CASSTGTANYGWTF	TGTGCCAGCAGTACCGGGACAGCTAACTATGGCTGGACCTTC	TRBJ1-2	few	TRBD1	TRBV12-3/TRBV12-4	14
CASSLIDKTYEQYF	TGTGCCAGCAGTTTAATTGACAAGACCTACGAGCAGTACTTC	TRBJ2-7	many	.	TRBV2	14
CASSLLGQNQPQHF	TGCGCCAGCAGCTTGTTGGGGCAGAATCAGCCCCAGCATTTT	TRBJ1-5	few	.	TRBV5-1	14
CSWAGGLGNTIYF	TGCAGTTGGGCGGGGGGGCTTGGAAACACCATATATTTT	TRBJ1-3	few	.	TRBV29-1	13
CASSKAGLNTGELFF	TGTGCCAGCAGTAAAGCGGGGTTAAACACCGGGGAGCTGTTTTTT	TRBJ2-2	few	TRBD2	TRBV6-5	15
CASSLASVTQYF	TGTGCCAGCAGTTTAGCTTCTGTTACGCAGTATTTT	TRBJ2-3	few	.	TRBV12-3/TRBV12-4	12
CASSYGTGVNQPQHF	TGTGCCAGCAGTTACGGGACAGGGGTTAATCAGCCCCAGCATTTT	TRBJ1-5	many	TRBD1	TRBV6-2/TRBV6-3	15
CASSTGGLQETQYF	TGCGCCAGCAGCACGGGGGGACTCCAAGAGACCCAGTACTTC	TRBJ2-5	few	TRBD2	TRBV5-1	14
CSARDQETYEQYF	TGCAGTGCTAGAGATCAGGAAACCTACGAGCAGTACTTC	TRBJ2-7	few	.	TRBV20-1	13
CSASPGNTEAFF	TGCAGTGCTAGTCCTGGGAACACTGAAGCTTTCTTT	TRBJ1-1	few	.	TRBV20-1	12
CASGGHLDQALHF	TGTGCCAGCGGGGGGCACCTCGATCAAGCCCTCCACTTT	TRBJ1-6	many	.	TRBV28	13
CASSPPIWGGTDTQYF	TGTGCCAGCAGCCCCCCGATTTGGGGGGGCACAGATACGCAGTATTTT	TRBJ2-3	few	.	TRBV7-2	16
CASSIGQGGSDTQYF	TGCGCCAGCAGCATTGGACAGGGAGGGTCAGATACGCAGTATTTT	TRBJ2-3	few	.	TRBV5-1	15
CSAPFPATQYF	TGCAGTGCACCCTTCCCTGCTACGCAGTATTTT	TRBJ2-3	.	.	TRBV20-1	11
CASSQSFASGGANDTQYF	TGCGCCAGCAGTCAATCGTTCGCTAGCGGGGGGGCCAACGATACGCAGTATTTT	TRBJ2-3	.	TRBD2	TRBV23-1	18
CSAKGIQGTEAFF	TGCAGTGCAAAAGGGATCCAGGGGACTGAAGCTTTCTTT	TRBJ1-1	many	.	TRBV20-1	13
CASSEQGRGEETQYF	TGTGCCAGCAGTGAACAGGGGCGGGGGGAAGAGACCCAGTACTTC	TRBJ2-5	.	TRBD2	TRBV2	15
CTSSQGGERDYNEQFF	TGCACCAGCAGCCAAGGAGGGGAGCGGGATTACAATGAGCAGTTCTTC	TRBJ2-1	.	.	TRBV1	16
CASSFFQGGTGELFF	TGTGCCAGCAGTTTTTTCCAGGGTGGAACCGGGGAGCTGTTTTTT	TRBJ2-2	.	.	TRBV12-3/TRBV12-4	15
CASSLDGGSYEQYF	TGTGCCAGCAGCTTAGATGGGGGCTCCTACGAGCAGTACTTC	TRBJ2-7	few	.	TRBV7-9	14
CASSLAHGSSYNEQFF	TGCGCCAGCAGCTTGGCCCACGGTAGCTCCTACAATGAGCAGTTCTTC	TRBJ2-1	many	.	TRBV5-1	16
CASRRAQGNSPLHF	TGTGCCAGCAGACGGGCACAGGGAAATTCACCCCTCCACTTT	TRBJ1-6	.	.	TRBV12-3/TRBV12-4	14
CSVDDFLLAGGWVGTQYF	TGCAGCGTGGACGACTTCTTGCTAGCGGGCGGTTGGGTGGGTACGCAGTATTTT	TRBJ2-3	few	TRBD2	TRBV29-1	18
CASSHRGSTEAFF	TGTGCCAGCAGCCACCGGGGGTCCACTGAAGCTTTCTTT	TRBJ1-1	.	.	TRBV11-2	13
CASSPGQANQPQHF	TGTGCCAGCAGCCCAGGACAGGCAAATCAGCCCCAGCATTTT	TRBJ1-5	.	TRBD1	TRBV6-5	14
CSARDRGRILAQYF	TGCAGTGCTAGAGATCGTGGGAGGATTCTCGCTCAGTACTTC	TRBJ2-4	many	.	TRBV20-1	14
CASTRWSPTNEKLFF	TGTGCCAGCACGCGGTGGAGTCCAACTAATGAAAAACTGTTTTTT	TRBJ1-4	few	.	TRBV2	15
CASSLLGSEKLFF	TGTGCCAGCAGCTTGTTGGGTAGTGAAAAACTGTTTTTT	TRBJ1-4	few	.	TRBV5-5	13
CASSGGQGQSPLHF	TGTGCCAGCAGCGGGGGACAGGGTCAGTCACCCCTCCACTTT	TRBJ1-6	.	TRBD1	TRBV3-1	14
CASSLNPGRSYEQYF	TGTGCCAGCAGCTTGAATCCAGGGCGTTCCTACGAGCAGTACTTC	TRBJ2-7	many	.	TRBV5-6	15
CASSLGLESYEQYF	TGTGCCAGCAGCTTAGGACTAGAATCCTACGAGCAGTACTTC	TRBJ2-7	.	.	TRBV7-8	14
CASSARSPSGAQETQYF	TGCGCCAGCAGCGCGAGGTCACCTAGCGGGGCTCAAGAGACCCAGTACTTC	TRBJ2-5	.	TRBD2	TRBV5-1	17
CASSLNGGPTDTQYF	TGTGCCAGCAGCTTAAACGGGGGGCCCACAGATACGCAGTATTTT	TRBJ2-3	.	.	TRBV7-3	15
CASSFETGGSGANVLTF	TGTGCCAGCAGCTTCGAGACAGGGGGCTCTGGGGCCAACGTCCTGACTTTC	TRBJ2-6	many	TRBD1	TRBV7-9	17
CASRQGGGASDTQYF	TGTGCCAGCAGACAAGGGGGGGGGGCCTCAGATACGCAGTATTTT	TRBJ2-3	few	.	TRBV6-2/TRBV6-3	15
CASRSGGLSTTEAFF	TGTGCCAGCAGGTCGGGGGGCCTCTCCACCACTGAAGCTTTCTTT	TRBJ1-1	few	.	TRBV6-2/TRBV6-3	15
CSVIRGATEAFF	TGCAGCGTTATCAGGGGAGCAACTGAAGCTTTCTTT	TRBJ1-1	few	.	TRBV29-1	12
CASSFPGGREQFF	TGTGCCAGCAGCTTCCCGGGGGGCCGTGAGCAGTTCTTC	TRBJ2-1	few	.	TRBV7-3	13
CSVDENTEAFF	TGCAGCGTTGATGAGAACACTGAAGCTTTCTTT	TRBJ1-1	few	.	TRBV29-1	11
CASSRVGRGDEKLFF	TGTGCCAGCAGTCGAGTCGGGAGAGGGGATGAAAAACTGTTTTTT	TRBJ1-4	.	.	TRBV12-3/TRBV12-4	15